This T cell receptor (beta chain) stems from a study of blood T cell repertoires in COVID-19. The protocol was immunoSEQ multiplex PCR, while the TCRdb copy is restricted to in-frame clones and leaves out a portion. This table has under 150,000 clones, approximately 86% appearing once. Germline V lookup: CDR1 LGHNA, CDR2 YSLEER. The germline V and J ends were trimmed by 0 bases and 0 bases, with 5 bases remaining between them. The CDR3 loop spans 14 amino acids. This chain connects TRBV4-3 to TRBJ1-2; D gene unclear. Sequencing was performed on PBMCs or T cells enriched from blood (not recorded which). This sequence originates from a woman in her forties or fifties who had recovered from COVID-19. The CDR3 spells CASSQDRSNYGYTF. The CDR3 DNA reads TGCGCCAGCAGCCAAGACAGGTCTAACTATGGCTACACCTTC.